The TCR beta chain under discussion was sequenced for a study of control samples from healthy donors and cancer patients. Produced via immunoSEQ multiplex PCR; TCRdb's table is partial and in-frame only. The data contain under 450,000 clones, 80% to 95% of them singletons. The TCR originated in a man aged 35 to 55 with head and neck cancer. Material for sequencing was PBMCs.

The CDR3 protein is CASSFIPRDYRSYNEQFF. The CDR3 DNA reads TGCGCCAGCAGCTTCATTCCCCGGGACTACCGCTCCTACAATGAGCAGTTCTTC. The chain recombines TRBV5-1 with TRBJ2-1, with 7 nucleotides matching TRBD2. Germline CDR1 is SGHRS and CDR2 is YFSETQ. Germline trimming cut 2 bases from V and 0 bases from J; bases unmatched to any gene: 11. CDR3 length: 18 amino acids.